The clone carrying this T cell receptor beta chain was picked up a small number of times. Its cognate antigen is unknown. From germline, CDR1 is SGHNT and CDR2 YYREEE (reference sequence). V lost 4 bases to trimming and J lost 2 bases, with 12 bases between them. The CDR3 has 14 residues. This sample stems from a study of T cells after posttransplantation cyclophosphamide. General study results and limits: Later post-transplant blood repertoires were often dominated by donor CD8+ memory clones. After PTCy, TRB diversity resembled that of CNI/methotrexate controls. Blood and skin or GI T cell repertoires showed limited TRB overlap.

Profiling relied on immunoSEQ multiplex PCR, and the TCRdb table lists in-frame clones only, not all of them. The specimen has 25,000 to 35,000 clones, none found just once. The sample consisted of PBMCs. This TCR was sampled from a woman younger than 45 in good health and a related stem cell transplant donor. The rearrangement uses TRBV5-4 and TRBJ1-1; tentative D call: TRBD1 (6 bases). The CDR3, as DNA: TGTGCCAGCAGCGCGGACAGATTTAACACTGAAGCTTTCTTT. Residues: CASSADRFNTEAFF.